This T cell receptor beta chain is from a study of cytomegalovirus exposure and HLA in healthy donors. The PCR employed 60 Vbeta primers together with 13 Jbeta primers. Data came from immunoSEQ multiplex PCR; TCRdb stores just in-frame clones and leaves some out. The sample shows approximately 150,000 clones, more than 70% of them seen only once. CDR1 is MNHNS, CDR2 SASEGT, per germline. This CDR3 contains 15 residues. The V segment lost 4 bases and the J segment 4 bases; nucleotides outside the gene matches: 10. Turning to this clone: Its antigen remains unknown.

Study conclusions and caveats: In an earlier analysis, most TCR beta V segments were productive about 87% or about 30% of the time.

The chain has TRBV6-1 and TRBJ2-7, with TRBD1 matching over 7 bases. What was sequenced was PBMCs. The origin of this receptor is a middle-aged woman in good health and CMV-seronegative. CDR3 in DNA: TGTGCCAGCAGTGCTTCCGGGACAGACTCTTACGAGCAGTACTTC. Its protein product is CASSASGTDSYEQYF.